What follows is one T cell receptor beta chain and its context. TCRdb keeps only in-frame clones here, not all; method: immunoSEQ multiplex PCR. The sample contains approximately 280,000 clones, approximately 89% of which appear only once. Recruits, aged 18 to 89 years, lived in 20 to 30 US areas. In assigning cohorts, the study relied on participant-reported clinical history. The sample is drawn from a study of blood T cell repertoires in COVID-19. Study in general: There were acute and convalescent COVID-19 samples, and they came from the United States, Italy and Spain. From T cells, B-cell-depleted T cells, or PBMCs came the material, which was cDNA or gDNA.

CDR1 is MGHRA and CDR2 is YSYEKL in the germline V gene. The V end was cut by 4 bases, the J end by 2 bases, with 24 bases between. This CDR3 is built from 18 residues. The chain links TRBV4-1 to TRBJ2-7; tentative D call: TRBD2 (7 bases). The specimen was PBMCs or T cells enriched from blood (not recorded which). The sequence came from a woman between 18 and 29 years old who had recovered from COVID-19. DNA for the CDR3: TGCGCCAGCAGCCGAACCATAGTAGGTGGGGGGGCTGCCTACGAGCAGTACTTC. Encoded protein: CASSRTIVGGGAAYEQYF.